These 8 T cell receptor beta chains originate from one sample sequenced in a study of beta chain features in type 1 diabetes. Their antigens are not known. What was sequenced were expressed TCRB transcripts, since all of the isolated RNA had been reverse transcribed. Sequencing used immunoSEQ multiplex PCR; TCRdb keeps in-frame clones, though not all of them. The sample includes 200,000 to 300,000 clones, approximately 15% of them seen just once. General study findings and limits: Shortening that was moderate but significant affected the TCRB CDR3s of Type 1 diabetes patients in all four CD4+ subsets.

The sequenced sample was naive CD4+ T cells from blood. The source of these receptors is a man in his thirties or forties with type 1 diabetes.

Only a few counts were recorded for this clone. The CDR3 reads CASSQEWMNQRARGINTEAFF. CDR3 DNA sequence: TGCGCCAGCAGCCAAGAATGGATGAATCAACGGGCCCGAGGGATTAACACTGAAGCTTTCTTT. The chain combines TRBV4-1 with TRBJ1-1; D not resolved. Germline CDR1 MGHRA, CDR2 YSYEKL. The CDR3 loop spans 21 amino acids. V gave up 0 bases and J gave up 2 bases, with 28 bases separating them.

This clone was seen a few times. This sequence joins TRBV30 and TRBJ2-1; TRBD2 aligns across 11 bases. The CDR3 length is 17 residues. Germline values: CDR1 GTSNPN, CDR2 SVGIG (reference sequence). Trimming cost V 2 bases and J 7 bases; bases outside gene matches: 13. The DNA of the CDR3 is TGTGCCTGGAGTCTCCCGGGACTAGCGGTTTTGGGAAATGAGCAGTTCTTC. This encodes CAWSLPGLAVLGNEQFF.

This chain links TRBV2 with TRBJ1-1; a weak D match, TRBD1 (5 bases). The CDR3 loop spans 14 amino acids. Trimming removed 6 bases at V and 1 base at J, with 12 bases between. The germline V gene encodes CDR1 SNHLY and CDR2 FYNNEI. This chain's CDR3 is CASSGDSRNTEAFF. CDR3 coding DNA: TGTGCCAGCAGCGGTGACAGCAGGAACACTGAAGCTTTCTTT.

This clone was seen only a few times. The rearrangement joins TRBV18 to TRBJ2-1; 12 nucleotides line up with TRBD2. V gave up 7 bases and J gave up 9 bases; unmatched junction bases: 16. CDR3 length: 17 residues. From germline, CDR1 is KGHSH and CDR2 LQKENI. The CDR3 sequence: CASLGLAGPRLNSEQFF. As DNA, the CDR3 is TGTGCCAGCTTGGGACTAGCGGGCCCCAGGTTAAACAGTGAGCAGTTCTTC.

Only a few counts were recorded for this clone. This CDR3 reads CASSFGQGNTIYF. Here the CDR3 DNA reads TGTGCCAGCAGCTTCGGACAGGGAAACACCATATATTTT. The chain links TRBV7-2 to TRBJ1-3; D perhaps matches TRBD1 (6 bases). The CDR3 extends over 13 amino acids. Between the trimmed V and J ends, which lost 3 bases and 4 bases, there was a span of 7 bases. Germline-derived CDR1 and CDR2 are SGHTA and FQGNSA.

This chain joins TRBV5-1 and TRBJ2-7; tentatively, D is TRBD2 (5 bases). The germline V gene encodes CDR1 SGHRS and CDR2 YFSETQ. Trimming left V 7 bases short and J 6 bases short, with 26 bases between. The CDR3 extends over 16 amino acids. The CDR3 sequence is CASALTTGNVIGEQYF. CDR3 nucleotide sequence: TGCGCCAGCGCTCTGACAACGGGGAACGTAATCGGCGAGCAGTACTTC.

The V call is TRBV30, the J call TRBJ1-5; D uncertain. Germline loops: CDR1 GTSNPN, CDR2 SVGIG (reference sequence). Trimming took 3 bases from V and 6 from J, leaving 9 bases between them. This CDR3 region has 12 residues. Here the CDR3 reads CAWSSPGQPQHF. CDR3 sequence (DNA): TGTGCCTGGAGCTCACCGGGTCAGCCCCAGCATTTT.

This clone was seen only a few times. CDR3 bases: TGTGCCAGCTCACCAATAGGACAGGGCCAAGAGACCCAGTACTTC. The encoded protein is CASSPIGQGQETQYF. The chain links TRBV18 to TRBJ2-5; 8 nucleotides line up with TRBD1. V lost 2 bases, J lost 1 base, and 3 bases stayed unmatched. Germline lookup yields CDR1 KGHSH and CDR2 LQKENI. CDR3 length: 15 residues.